The entry below describes one T cell receptor (beta chain). This table comes from immunoSEQ multiplex PCR, and its TCRdb copy is limited to in-frame clones, with some not included. The sample consists of fewer than 90,000 clones, approximately 90% of them appearing once. The record originates from a study of blood T cell repertoires in COVID-19. V was pared by 4 bases and J by 2 bases, with 3 bases of the junction left unmatched. Germline V lookup: CDR1 SGHKS, CDR2 YYEKEE (reference sequence). The CDR3 length is 14 residues. Specimen: peripheral blood. This chain joins TRBV5-5 and TRBJ1-5, with 7 nucleotides matching TRBD1. This sequence was found in a man aged 60-69 years with acute or convalescent COVID-19. The CDR3 loop reads CASSKGGGNQPQHF. CDR3 nucleotides: TGTGCCAGCAGCAAAGGGGGCGGCAATCAGCCCCAGCATTTT.